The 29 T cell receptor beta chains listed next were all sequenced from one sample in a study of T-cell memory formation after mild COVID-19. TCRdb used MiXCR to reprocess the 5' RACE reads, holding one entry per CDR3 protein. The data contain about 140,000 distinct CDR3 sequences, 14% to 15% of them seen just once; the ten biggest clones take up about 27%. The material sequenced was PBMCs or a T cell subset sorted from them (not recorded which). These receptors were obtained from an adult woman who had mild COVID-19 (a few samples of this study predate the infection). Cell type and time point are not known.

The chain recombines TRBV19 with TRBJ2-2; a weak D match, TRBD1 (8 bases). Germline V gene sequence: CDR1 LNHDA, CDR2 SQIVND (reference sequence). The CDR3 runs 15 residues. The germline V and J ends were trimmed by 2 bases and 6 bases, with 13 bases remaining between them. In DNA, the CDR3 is TGTGCCAGTAGTATACACAGGGGGAGGGCCGGGGAGCTGTTTTTT. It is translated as CASSIHRGRAGELFF.

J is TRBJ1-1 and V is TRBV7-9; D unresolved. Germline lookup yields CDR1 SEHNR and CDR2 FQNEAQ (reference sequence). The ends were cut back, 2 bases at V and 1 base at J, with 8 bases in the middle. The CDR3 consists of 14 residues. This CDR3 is CASSLPEQNTEAFF. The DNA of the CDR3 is TGTGCCAGCAGCTTACCGGAGCAGAACACTGAAGCTTTCTTT.

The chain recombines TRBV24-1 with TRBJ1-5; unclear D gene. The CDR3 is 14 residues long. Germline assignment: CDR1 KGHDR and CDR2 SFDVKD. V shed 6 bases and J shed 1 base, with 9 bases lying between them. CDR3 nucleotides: TGTGCCACCAGTCAGGAAGAGAGCAATCAGCCCCAGCATTTT. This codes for CATSQEESNQPQHF.

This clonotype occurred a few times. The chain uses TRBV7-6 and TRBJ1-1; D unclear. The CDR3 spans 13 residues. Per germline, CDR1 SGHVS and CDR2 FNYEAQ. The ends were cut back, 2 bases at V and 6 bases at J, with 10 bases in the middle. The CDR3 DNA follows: TGTGCCAGCAGCTTATCAGAGTGGTCTGAAGCTTTCTTT. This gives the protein CASSLSEWSEAFF.

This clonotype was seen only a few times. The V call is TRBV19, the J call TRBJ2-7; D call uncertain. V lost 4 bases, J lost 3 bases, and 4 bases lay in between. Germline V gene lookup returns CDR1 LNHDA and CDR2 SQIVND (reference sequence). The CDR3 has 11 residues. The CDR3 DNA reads TGTGCCAGTAGTAGCCACTACGAGCAGTACTTC. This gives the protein CASSSHYEQYF.

In DNA, the CDR3 is TGTGCCAGCAGTCCGACAGGGGTGGGCGCCGGGGAGCTGTTTTTT. Translation gives CASSPTGVGAGELFF. The rearrangement joins TRBV12-3 or TRBV12-4 to TRBJ2-2, with 8 positions matching TRBD1. This CDR3 is 15 amino acids long. The J segment lost 6 bases and the V segment lost 5 bases, leaving 8 bases of the junction unmatched.

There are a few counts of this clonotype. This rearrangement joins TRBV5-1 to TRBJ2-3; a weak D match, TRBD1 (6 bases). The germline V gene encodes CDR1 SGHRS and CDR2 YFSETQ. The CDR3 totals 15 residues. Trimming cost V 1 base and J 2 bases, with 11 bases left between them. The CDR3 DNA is TGCGCCAGCAGCTTGTTTGGACAGCTCACAGATACGCAGTATTTT. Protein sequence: CASSLFGQLTDTQYF.

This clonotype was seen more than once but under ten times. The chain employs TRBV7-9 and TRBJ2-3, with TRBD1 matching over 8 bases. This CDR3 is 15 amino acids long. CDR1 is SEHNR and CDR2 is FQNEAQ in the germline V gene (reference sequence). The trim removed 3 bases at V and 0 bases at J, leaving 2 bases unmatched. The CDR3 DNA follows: TGTGCCAGCAGCTTTAGGGACAGGAGCACAGATACGCAGTATTTT. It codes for CASSFRDRSTDTQYF.

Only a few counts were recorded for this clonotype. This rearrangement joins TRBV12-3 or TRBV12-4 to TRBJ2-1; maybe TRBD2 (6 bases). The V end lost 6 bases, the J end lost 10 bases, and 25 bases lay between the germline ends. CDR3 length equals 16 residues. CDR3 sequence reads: CASSRGPGVAPEEQFF. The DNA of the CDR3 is TGTGCCAGCAGCCGCGGACCGGGGGTTGCCCCGGAAGAGCAGTTCTTC.

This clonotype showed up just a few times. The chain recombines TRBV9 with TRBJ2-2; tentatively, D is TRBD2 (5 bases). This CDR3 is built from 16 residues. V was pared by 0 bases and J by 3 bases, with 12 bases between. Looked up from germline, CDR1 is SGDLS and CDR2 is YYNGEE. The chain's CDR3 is CASSVDWTYDTGELFF. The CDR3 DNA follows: TGTGCCAGCAGCGTAGATTGGACTTATGACACCGGGGAGCTGTTTTTT.

CDR3: CATSRDWSGSNEQFF. The CDR3 coding sequence is TGTGCCACCAGCAGAGATTGGAGCGGGAGTAATGAGCAGTTCTTC. The chain has TRBV15 and TRBJ2-1; 8 bases map to TRBD2. The CDR3 has 15 residues. CDR1 and CDR2 (germline): LNHNV, YYDKDF (reference sequence). Unmatched junction bases numbered 5, after V lost 0 bases and J lost 7 bases.

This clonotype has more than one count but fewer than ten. In nucleotides, the CDR3 is TGTGCCAGCCAAGATAGGGGAGACACCATATATTTT. It specifies CASQDRGDTIYF. V and J are TRBV6-5 and TRBJ1-3; a possible D gene is TRBD1 (5 bases). The CDR3 runs to 12 residues. The germline gives CDR1 MNHEY, CDR2 SVGAGI. V was trimmed by 8 bases and J by 8 bases, leaving 13 bases between them.

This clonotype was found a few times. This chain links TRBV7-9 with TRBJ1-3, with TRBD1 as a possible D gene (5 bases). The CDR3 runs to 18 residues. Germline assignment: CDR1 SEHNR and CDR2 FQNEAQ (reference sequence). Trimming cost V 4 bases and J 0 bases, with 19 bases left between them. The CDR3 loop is CASSSNLREGSSGNTIYF. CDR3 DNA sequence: TGTGCCAGCAGCTCGAACCTCCGGGAGGGGAGCTCTGGAAACACCATATATTTT.

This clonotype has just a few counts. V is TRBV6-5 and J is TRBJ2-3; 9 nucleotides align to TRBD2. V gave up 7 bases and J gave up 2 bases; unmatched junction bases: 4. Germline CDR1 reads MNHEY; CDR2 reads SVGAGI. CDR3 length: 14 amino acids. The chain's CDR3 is CASIGGRATDTQYF. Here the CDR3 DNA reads TGTGCCAGCATTGGCGGGAGGGCCACAGATACGCAGTATTTT.

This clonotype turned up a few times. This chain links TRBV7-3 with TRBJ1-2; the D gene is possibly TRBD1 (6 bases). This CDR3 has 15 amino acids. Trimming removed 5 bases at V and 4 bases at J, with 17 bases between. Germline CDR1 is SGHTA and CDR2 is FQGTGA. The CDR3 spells CASSPYGGSGYGYTF. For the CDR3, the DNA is TGTGCCAGCAGCCCGTATGGGGGCTCCGGCTATGGCTACACCTTC.

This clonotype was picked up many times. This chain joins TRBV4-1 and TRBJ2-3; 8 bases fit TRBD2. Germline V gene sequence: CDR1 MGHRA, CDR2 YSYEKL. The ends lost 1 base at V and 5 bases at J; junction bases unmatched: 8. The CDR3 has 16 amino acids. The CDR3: CASSQVAAGGLDTQYF. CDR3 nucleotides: TGCGCCAGCAGCCAAGTCGCGGCGGGGGGCCTAGATACGCAGTATTTT.

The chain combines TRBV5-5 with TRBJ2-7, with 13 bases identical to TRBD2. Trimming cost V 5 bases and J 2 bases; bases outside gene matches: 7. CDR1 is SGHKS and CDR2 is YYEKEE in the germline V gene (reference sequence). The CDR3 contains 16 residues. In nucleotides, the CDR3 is TGTGCCAGCAGGGAACCGACTAGCGGGGGGCCCTACGAGCAGTACTTC. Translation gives CASREPTSGGPYEQYF.

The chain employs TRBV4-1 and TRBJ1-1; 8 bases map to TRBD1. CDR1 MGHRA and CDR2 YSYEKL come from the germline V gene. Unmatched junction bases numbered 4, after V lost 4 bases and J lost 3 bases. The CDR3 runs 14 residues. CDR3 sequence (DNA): TGCGCCAGCAGCCTTAACAGGGGGGACACTGAAGCTTTCTTT. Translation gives CASSLNRGDTEAFF.

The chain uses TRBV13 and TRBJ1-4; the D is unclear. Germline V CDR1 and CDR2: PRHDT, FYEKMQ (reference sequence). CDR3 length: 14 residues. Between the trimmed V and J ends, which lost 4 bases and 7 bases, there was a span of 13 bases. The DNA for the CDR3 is TGTGCCAGCAGCTCCCGCGGACGGGGTGAAAAACTGTTTTTT. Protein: CASSSRGRGEKLFF.

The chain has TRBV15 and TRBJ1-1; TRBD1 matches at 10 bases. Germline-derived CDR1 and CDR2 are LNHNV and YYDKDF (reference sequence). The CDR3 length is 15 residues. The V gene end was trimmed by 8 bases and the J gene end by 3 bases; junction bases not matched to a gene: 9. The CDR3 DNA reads TGTGCCACCTCCACGGACAGGGGGGGGTACACTGAAGCTTTCTTT. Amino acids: CATSTDRGGYTEAFF.

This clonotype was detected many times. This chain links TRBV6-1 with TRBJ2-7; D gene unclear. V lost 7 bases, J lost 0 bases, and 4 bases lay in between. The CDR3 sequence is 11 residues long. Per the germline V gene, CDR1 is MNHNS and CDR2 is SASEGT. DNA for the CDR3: TGTGCCAGCATTACCTCCTACGAGCAGTACTTC. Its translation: CASITSYEQYF.

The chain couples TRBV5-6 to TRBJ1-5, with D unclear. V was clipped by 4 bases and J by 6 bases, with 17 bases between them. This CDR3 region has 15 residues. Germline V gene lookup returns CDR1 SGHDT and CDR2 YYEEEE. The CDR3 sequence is CASSQGPPRGQPQHF. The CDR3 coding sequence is TGTGCCAGCAGCCAAGGGCCACCCCGTGGTCAGCCCCAGCATTTT. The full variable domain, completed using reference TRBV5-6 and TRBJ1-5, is DAGVTQSPTHLIKTRGQQVTLRCSPKSGHDTVSWYQQALGQGPQFIFQYYEEEERQRGNFPDRFSGHQFPNYSSELNVNALLLGDSALYLCASSQGPPRGQPQHFGDGTRLSIL.

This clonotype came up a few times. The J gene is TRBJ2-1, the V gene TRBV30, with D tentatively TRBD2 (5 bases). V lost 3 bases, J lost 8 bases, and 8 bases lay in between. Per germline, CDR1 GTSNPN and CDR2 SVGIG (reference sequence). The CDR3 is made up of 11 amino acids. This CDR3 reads CAWRTGYEQFF. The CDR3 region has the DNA TGTGCCTGGAGGACGGGATATGAGCAGTTCTTC.

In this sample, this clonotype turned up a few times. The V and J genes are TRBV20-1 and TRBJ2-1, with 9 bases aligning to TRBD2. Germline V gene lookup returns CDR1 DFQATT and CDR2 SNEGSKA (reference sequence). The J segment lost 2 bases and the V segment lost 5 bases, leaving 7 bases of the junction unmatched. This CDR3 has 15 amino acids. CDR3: CSALRGGLPYNEQFF. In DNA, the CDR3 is TGCAGTGCTCTGCGGGGGGGCTTGCCCTACAATGAGCAGTTCTTC.

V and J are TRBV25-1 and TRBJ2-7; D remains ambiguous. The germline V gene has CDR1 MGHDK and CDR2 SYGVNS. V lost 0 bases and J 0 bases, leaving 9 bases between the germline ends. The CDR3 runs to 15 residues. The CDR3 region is CASSEYGLGSYEQYF. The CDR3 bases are TGTGCCAGCAGTGAATATGGGTTAGGCTCCTACGAGCAGTACTTC.

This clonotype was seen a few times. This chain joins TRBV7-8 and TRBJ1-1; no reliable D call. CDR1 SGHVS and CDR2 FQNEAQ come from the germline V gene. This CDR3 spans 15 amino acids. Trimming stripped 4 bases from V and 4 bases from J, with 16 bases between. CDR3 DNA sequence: TGTGCCAGCAGCTCCTCTCTGGGCGCCGTCACTGAAGCTTTCTTT. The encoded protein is CASSSSLGAVTEAFF.

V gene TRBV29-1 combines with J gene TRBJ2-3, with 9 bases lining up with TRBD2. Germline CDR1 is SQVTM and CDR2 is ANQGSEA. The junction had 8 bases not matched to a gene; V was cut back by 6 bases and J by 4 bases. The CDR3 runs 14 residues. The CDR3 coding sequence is TGCAGCGTGGAGACGGGACTAGCAGCAGATACGCAGTATTTT. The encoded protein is CSVETGLAADTQYF.

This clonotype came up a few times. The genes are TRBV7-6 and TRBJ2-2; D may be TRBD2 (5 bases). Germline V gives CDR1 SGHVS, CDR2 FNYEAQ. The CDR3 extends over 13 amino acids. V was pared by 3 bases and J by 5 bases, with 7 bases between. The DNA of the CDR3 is TGTGCCAGCAGCTTTAGCGTAACCGGGGAGCTGTTTTTT. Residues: CASSFSVTGELFF.

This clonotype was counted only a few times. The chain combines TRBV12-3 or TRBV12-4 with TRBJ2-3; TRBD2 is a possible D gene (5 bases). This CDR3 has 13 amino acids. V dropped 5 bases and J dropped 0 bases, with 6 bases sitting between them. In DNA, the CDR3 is TGTGCCAGCAGTCGGACTAGCACAGATACGCAGTATTTT. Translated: CASSRTSTDTQYF.